The 12 T cell receptor beta chains below come from one sample, sequenced in a study of T cell changes during pregnancy in multiple sclerosis (dated by TCRdb to the late 2010s). The library relied on the immunoSEQ multiplex PCR assay. TCRdb re-hosts the immuneACCESS table, in-frame sequences only. Its copies lack some clones; in the studies checked, an unresolved V gene accounts for under half of them, and the cause for the rest is not known. This sample holds approximately 87,000 clones; just over 90% were observed only once. The ten top clones hold approximately 0.47% of the sample. Sequenced here: CD4+ T cells from peripheral blood mononuclear cells, sampled in the second trimester of pregnancy. The receptors here all came from a female donor with multiple sclerosis, enrolled in a pregnancy study.

The rearrangement uses TRBV7-2 and TRBJ2-3, with unresolved D. V gave up 1 base and J gave up 9 bases, with 8 bases separating them. This CDR3 has 12 residues. Germline V CDR1 and CDR2: SGHTA, FQGNSA. The chain's CDR3 is CASSLGTRTQYF. CDR3 nucleotides: TGTGCCAGCAGCTTAGGCACACGCACGCAGTATTTT.

The rearrangement joins TRBV19 to TRBJ2-1, with D unresolved. The ends were cut back, 5 bases at V and 5 bases at J, with 7 bases in the middle. This CDR3 is built from 12 residues. Per the germline V gene, CDR1 is LNHDA and CDR2 is SQIVND (reference sequence). The CDR3 DNA reads as TGTGCCAGTAGTTTCACTAACAATGAGCAGTTCTTC. Its protein product is CASSFTNNEQFF.

V is TRBV7-2 and J is TRBJ2-7, with D perhaps matching TRBD2 (6 bases). The CDR3 is 14 amino acids. V lost 2 bases, J lost 5 bases, and 13 bases lay in between. Germline loops: CDR1 SGHTA, CDR2 FQGNSA. The CDR3 nucleotides read TGTGCCAGCAGCTTACATCTAGCGAGCAACGAGCAGTACTTC. Protein: CASSLHLASNEQYF.

This clone was observed a handful of times. The chain combines TRBV7-2 with TRBJ2-1; the match to TRBD2 covers 13 bases. The V and J ends lost 1 base and 8 bases, in that order; junction bases with no gene match: 5. Germline CDR1 reads SGHTA; CDR2 reads FQGNSA. The CDR3 spans 16 residues. As DNA, the CDR3 is TGTGCCAGCAGCTTAGGGACTAGCGGGGGATCCCATGAGCAGTTCTTC. It translates to CASSLGTSGGSHEQFF. The full variable domain, completed using reference TRBV7-2 and TRBJ2-1, is GAGVSQSPSNKVTEKGKDVELRCDPISGHTALYWYRQSLGQGLEFLIYFQGNSAPDKSGLPSDRFSAERTGGSVSTLTIQRTQQEDSAVYLCASSLGTSGGSHEQFFGPGTRLTVL.

The CDR3 reads CASSGSTDTQYF. The CDR3 nucleotides are TGTGCCAGCAGCGGCTCCACAGATACGCAGTATTTT. V and J are TRBV7-3 and TRBJ2-3; D is unclear. The CDR3 is made up of 12 amino acids. V was cut by 5 bases and J by 2 bases, with 5 bases left in between. Germline lookup yields CDR1 SGHTA and CDR2 FQGTGA.

The table lists this clone with a count of one. V and J are TRBV27 and TRBJ2-7, with 7 bases that match TRBD1. Germline V gene data show CDR1 as MNHEY and CDR2 as SMNVEV (reference sequence). V shed 0 bases, J shed 4 bases, and the junction held 0 bases outside the gene matches. This CDR3 spans 13 amino acids. The DNA of the CDR3 is TGTGCCAGCAGTTTATCGGGACAGTACGAGCAGTACTTC. Its translation: CASSLSGQYEQYF.

The gene calls are TRBV5-1 and TRBJ2-1; 8 bases fit TRBD1. The CDR3 extends over 16 amino acids. Germline V gene sequence: CDR1 SGHRS, CDR2 YFSETQ. The V segment lost 4 bases and the J segment 2 bases; nucleotides outside the gene matches: 8. CDR3 nucleotides: TGCGCCAGCAGCCGATCCGGGACAGGTGCCTACAATGAGCAGTTCTTC. Translated, it gives CASSRSGTGAYNEQFF.

This chain links TRBV29-1 with TRBJ2-1; maybe TRBD1 (6 bases). CDR1 SQVTM and CDR2 ANQGSEA come from the germline V gene. V lost 3 bases to trimming and J lost 7 bases, with 13 bases between them. The CDR3 has 13 residues. The DNA of the CDR3 is TGCAGCGTTGAGGCAAGACAGGTAAATGAGCAGTTCTTC. Amino acids: CSVEARQVNEQFF.

J is TRBJ1-5 and V is TRBV19; 8 bases are shared with TRBD1. The CDR3 length is 18 residues. J lost 7 bases, V lost 2 bases, and 16 bases had no gene match. Germline CDR1 reads LNHDA; CDR2 reads SQIVND (reference sequence). The CDR3 spells CASSIRTQGASNRQPQHF. DNA of the CDR3: TGTGCCAGTAGTATAAGGACCCAGGGGGCGTCTAACCGGCAGCCCCAGCATTTT.

The V call is TRBV29-1, the J call TRBJ1-2, with 10 nucleotides matching TRBD1. With V trimmed by 6 bases and J by 4 bases, 14 bases remained unmatched. The CDR3 sequence is 16 residues long. Germline lookup yields CDR1 SQVTM and CDR2 ANQGSEA. The CDR3 reads CSVKGQGPHLIYGYTF. In DNA, the CDR3 is TGCAGCGTCAAGGGACAGGGGCCCCACTTAATCTATGGCTACACCTTC.

The chain links TRBV4-3 to TRBJ2-1; 12 bases fit TRBD2. The V and J ends lost 2 bases and 10 bases, in that order; junction bases with no gene match: 3. Germline V CDR1 and CDR2: LGHNA, YSLEER. The CDR3 runs 14 residues. This chain's CDR3 is CASSQLAGGQEQFF. The CDR3 coding sequence is TGCGCCAGCAGCCAACTAGCGGGGGGGCAGGAGCAGTTCTTC.

This chain connects TRBV29-1 to TRBJ2-5; TRBD1 matches at 11 bases. Trimming at V came to 0 bases and at J to 5 bases, leaving 14 bases not matched to a gene. The germline gives CDR1 SQVTM, CDR2 ANQGSEA. The CDR3 consists of 18 residues. Written as DNA, the CDR3 is TGCAGCGTTGAAGAGGGACAGGGGGGCTTTGTTACTATCGAGACCCAGTACTTC. It encodes CSVEEGQGGFVTIETQYF.